Below, 30 T cell receptor beta chains from the same sample are listed, as sequenced in a study of blood T cell repertoires in COVID-19. The assay was immunoSEQ multiplex PCR, and TCRdb's table has in-frame clones only and misses some. This repertoire shows roughly 250,000 clones, over 80% found once; its top ten account for 0.87%. Sequenced input: PBMCs or T cells enriched from blood (not recorded which). The receptor source for this set is a man aged 45-60 years who had been exposed to COVID-19.

The J gene is TRBJ2-3, the V gene TRBV28, with TRBD2 identical over 11 bases. Losses at the gene ends were 5 bases for V and 4 bases for J; bases not matched to a gene: 8. CDR3 length: 16 amino acids. The germline V gene encodes CDR1 MDHEN and CDR2 SYDVKM. DNA of the CDR3: TGTGCCAGCAGTCCGATTAGCGGGAGGGGCGCAGATACGCAGTATTTT. This codes for CASSPISGRGADTQYF.

This rearrangement joins TRBV10-1 to TRBJ2-5, with a weak D call TRBD2 (5 bases). V dropped 5 bases and J dropped 5 bases, with 15 bases sitting between them. Germline V gives CDR1 WNHNN, CDR2 SYGVQD (reference sequence). There are 14 residues in the CDR3. The CDR3 protein is CASSRSSGEETQYF. DNA for the CDR3: TGCGCCAGCAGTCGGAGCTCCGGGGAGGAGACCCAGTACTTC.

The chain is built from TRBV4-2 and TRBJ2-1; 7 bases fit TRBD2. V lost 7 bases and J lost 0; bases outside the gene matches: 6. Looked up from germline, CDR1 is LGHNA and CDR2 is YNFKEQ. The CDR3 runs to 15 residues. The CDR3: CASNGGGSSYNEQFF. CDR3 bases: TGTGCCAGCAATGGGGGGGGGAGCTCCTACAATGAGCAGTTCTTC.

V usage is TRBV2 and J usage is TRBJ2-3; no clear D. Looked up from germline, CDR1 is SNHLY and CDR2 is FYNNEI. V lost 9 bases and J 4 bases, leaving 8 bases between the germline ends. This CDR3 has 11 amino acids. CDR3 nucleotides: TGTGCCAGTCTTTTCCCAGATACGCAGTATTTT. Translated: CASLFPDTQYF.

V usage is TRBV19 and J usage is TRBJ1-1; perhaps TRBD1 as D (5 bases). V was clipped by 3 bases and J by 2 bases, with 16 bases between them. The CDR3 spans 16 residues. Germline CDR1 reads LNHDA; CDR2 reads SQIVND (reference sequence). The CDR3 nucleotides read TGTGCCAGTAGTATTGGACCGACCGGGACTAACACTGAAGCTTTCTTT. This encodes CASSIGPTGTNTEAFF.

The CDR3 coding sequence is TGTGCCAGCACCGGGGAGGGCGTAACTGATGGCTACACCTTC. Its translation is CASTGEGVTDGYTF. The genes are TRBV5-4 and TRBJ1-2, with unresolved D. V was shortened by 6 bases and J by 6 bases, with 18 bases between the two germline ends. The CDR3 has 14 amino acids. From germline, CDR1 is SGHNT and CDR2 YYREEE (reference sequence).

The V call is TRBV5-1, the J call TRBJ2-2; 8 nucleotides match TRBD1. Trimming removed 3 bases from V and 7 bases from J; junction bases left unmatched: 5. CDR1 SGHRS and CDR2 YFSETQ come from the germline V gene. CDR3 length: 14 amino acids. The CDR3 sequence: CASSSQGASGELFF. The CDR3, as DNA: TGCGCCAGCAGCTCCCAGGGGGCCAGCGGGGAGCTGTTTTTT.

V gene TRBV19 combines with J gene TRBJ1-1; a possible D gene is TRBD1 (6 bases). The germline gives CDR1 LNHDA, CDR2 SQIVND (reference sequence). The CDR3 consists of 14 residues. The V end lost 5 bases, the J end lost 4 bases, and 14 bases lay between the germline ends. The CDR3 here is CASSPRGGATEAFF. The DNA of the CDR3 is TGTGCCAGTAGTCCCCGGGGGGGGGCCACTGAAGCTTTCTTT.

CDR3 loop: CASSVGGADNYGYTF. The CDR3 DNA reads TGTGCCAGCAGTGTGGGGGGGGCGGACAACTATGGCTACACCTTC. The rearrangement links TRBV2 to TRBJ1-2; a possible D gene is TRBD1 (6 bases). Germline assignment: CDR1 SNHLY and CDR2 FYNNEI. There are 15 residues in the CDR3. Trimming shortened V by 4 bases and J by 2 bases, and 14 bases separated the two germline ends.

Only one count was recorded for this clone. The chain couples TRBV18 to TRBJ1-3; D not resolved. Per the germline V gene, CDR1 is KGHSH and CDR2 is LQKENI. V lost 1 base and J lost 2, with 12 bases in between. The CDR3 has 16 amino acids. This chain's CDR3 is CASSPLARVPGNTIYF. The CDR3 bases are TGTGCCAGCTCACCACTGGCACGGGTTCCTGGAAACACCATATATTTT. Based on the CDR3 plus reference TRBV18 and TRBJ1-3, the full variable domain is NAGVMQNPRHLVRRRGQEARLRCSPMKGHSHVYWYRQLPEEGLKFMVYLQKENIIDESGMPKERFSAEFPKEGPSILRIQQVVRGDSAAYFCASSPLARVPGNTIYFGEGSWLTVV.

The chain joins TRBV18 to TRBJ1-2; 7 nucleotides align to TRBD1. J was trimmed by 1 base and V by 4 bases; bases with no gene match: 3. This CDR3 has 14 residues. Germline values: CDR1 KGHSH, CDR2 LQKENI. For the CDR3, the DNA is TGTGCCAGCTCACGGGGACAGATTAACTATGGCTACACCTTC. Translated: CASSRGQINYGYTF.

The chain is built from TRBV18 and TRBJ1-2; a possible D gene is TRBD1 (5 bases). This CDR3 comprises 14 residues. From germline, CDR1 is KGHSH and CDR2 LQKENI. Trimming took 3 bases from V and 5 from J, leaving 13 bases between them. For the CDR3, the DNA is TGTGCCAGCTCACCTCCAGGGTCCTATTATGGCTACACCTTC. This translates into CASSPPGSYYGYTF.

The V gene is TRBV28, the J gene TRBJ1-1; the match to TRBD1 covers 9 bases. Trimming cost V 4 bases and J 7 bases; bases outside gene matches: 7. Germline V gene sequence: CDR1 MDHEN, CDR2 SYDVKM. The CDR3 runs 14 residues. The CDR3 sequence: CASSSHRGRDEAFF. The DNA of the CDR3 is TGTGCCAGCAGTTCACACAGGGGGCGGGATGAAGCTTTCTTT.

V gene TRBV27 combines with J gene TRBJ2-3; 8 bases line up with TRBD2. The CDR3 has 16 amino acids. V shed 5 bases, J shed 0 bases, and the junction held 7 bases outside the gene matches. Germline assignment: CDR1 MNHEY and CDR2 SMNVEV (reference sequence). CDR3 sequence: CASSPSAGESTDTQYF. The CDR3, as DNA: TGTGCCAGCAGTCCTTCAGCGGGAGAGAGCACAGATACGCAGTATTTT.

V and J are TRBV28 and TRBJ1-6; D possibly corresponds to TRBD1 (5 bases). CDR3 length: 16 amino acids. Trimming cost V 1 base and J 4 bases, with 11 bases left between them. Germline loops: CDR1 MDHEN, CDR2 SYDVKM. The CDR3 DNA is TGTGCCAGCAGTTTATATCGACAGATTTATAATTCACCCCTCCACTTT. Translated: CASSLYRQIYNSPLHF. The complete variable domain, with remaining parts taken from reference TRBV28 and TRBJ1-6, reads DVKVTQSSRYLVKRTGEKVFLECVQDMDHENMFWYRQDPGLGLRLIYFSYDVKMKEKGDIPEGYSVSREKKERFSLILESASTNQTSMYLCASSLYRQIYNSPLHFGNGTRLTVT.

The chain joins TRBV5-1 to TRBJ2-1; D is undetermined. The CDR3 sequence is 15 residues long. CDR1 SGHRS and CDR2 YFSETQ come from the germline V gene. V lost 2 bases and J 2 bases, leaving 11 bases between the germline ends. CDR3 protein: CASSLGVGAYNEQFF. The CDR3 coding sequence is TGCGCCAGCAGCTTAGGTGTAGGAGCCTACAATGAGCAGTTCTTC.

The V and J genes are TRBV30 and TRBJ2-1, with D perhaps TRBD1 (5 bases). V lost 3 bases, J lost 9 bases, and 24 bases lay in between. CDR1 and CDR2 from the germline V gene are GTSNPN and SVGIG (reference sequence). The CDR3 is 16 residues long. The CDR3, as DNA: TGTGCCTGGAGGGCCCTATCTGGGTTCAGGGTACCTGAGCAGTTCTTC. It codes for CAWRALSGFRVPEQFF.

The chain carries TRBV5-4 and TRBJ1-1, with unresolved D. Trimming took off 2 bases at V and 3 bases at J, with 8 bases between the two ends. This CDR3 region has 13 residues. Germline values: CDR1 SGHNT, CDR2 YYREEE (reference sequence). The CDR3 DNA sequence: TGTGCCAGCAGCTTCAGGCAGTACACTGAAGCTTTCTTT. Encoded protein: CASSFRQYTEAFF. Variable domain in full (rest from reference TRBV5-4 and TRBJ1-1): ETGVTQSPTHLIKTRGQQVTLRCSSQSGHNTVSWYQQALGQGPQFIFQYYREEENGRGNFPPRFSGLQFPNYSSELNVNALELDDSALYLCASSFRQYTEAFFGQGTRLTVV.

The chain links TRBV5-1 to TRBJ2-2, with 11 bases matching TRBD2. The CDR3 is 20 residues long. Germline CDR1 reads SGHRS; CDR2 reads YFSETQ. The V and J ends lost 4 bases and 4 bases, in that order; junction bases with no gene match: 18. CDR3 bases: TGCGCCAGCAGCGCCAAGACAACTAGCGGGAGTTGGGTAGGCACCGGGGAGCTGTTTTTT. Protein product: CASSAKTTSGSWVGTGELFF. Combining the CDR3 with reference TRBV5-1 and TRBJ2-2 gives the whole variable domain KAGVTQTPRYLIKTRGQQVTLSCSPISGHRSVSWYQQTPGQGLQFLFEYFSETQRNKGNFPGRFSGRQFSNSRSEMNVSTLELGDSALYLCASSAKTTSGSWVGTGELFFGEGSRLTVL.

Notes on this clone: A junction boundary mismatches the germline segment, possibly from a read error. The rearrangement uses TRBV2 and TRBJ2-2; 11 nucleotides agree with TRBD2. The CDR3 has 15 residues. Looked up from germline, CDR1 is SNHLY and CDR2 is FYNNEI. The CDR3 spells CASRETSGNAGELFF. The DNA of the CDR3 is TGTGCCAGCAGGGAGACTAGCGGGAACGCCGGGGAGCTGTTTTTT.

The chain couples TRBV24-1 to TRBJ1-5; TRBD1 is a possible D gene (6 bases). V lost 2 bases and J 6 bases, leaving 13 bases between the germline ends. CDR1 and CDR2 from the germline V gene are KGHDR and SFDVKD. The CDR3 covers 15 residues. In nucleotides, the CDR3 is TGTGCCACCAGTGATTCAGGGGAGGGTTTTCAGCCCCAGCATTTT. Translating gives CATSDSGEGFQPQHF.

The chain employs TRBV6-5 and TRBJ1-2, with 7 bases matching TRBD1. The J segment lost 1 base and the V segment lost 5 bases, leaving 4 bases of the junction unmatched. CDR3 length: 14 amino acids. The germline gives CDR1 MNHEY, CDR2 SVGAGI. The CDR3 spells CASSRQGFNYGYTF. In nucleotides, the CDR3 is TGTGCCAGCAGTAGACAGGGATTTAACTATGGCTACACCTTC.

The chain has TRBV28 and TRBJ1-5; D is unresolved. Trimming removed 7 bases from V and 1 base from J, with 20 bases in between. CDR3 length: 17 amino acids. The germline CDR1 and CDR2 sequences are MDHEN and SYDVKM. The CDR3 coding sequence is TGTGCCAGCACGTATCGGGTTCCCGACGGCAGCAATCAGCCCCAGCATTTT. Residues: CASTYRVPDGSNQPQHF.

This chain connects TRBV3-1 (or the pseudogene TRBV3-2) to TRBJ2-3, with D maybe TRBD2 (6 bases). The V end was cut by 4 bases, the J end by 1 base, with 18 bases between. CDR3 length: 17 residues. Per germline, CDR1 LGHDT and CDR2 YNNKEL (reference sequence). The CDR3 here is CASSPQEGVGRTDTQYF. Written as DNA, the CDR3 is TGTGCCAGCAGCCCCCAGGAGGGAGTAGGACGCACAGATACGCAGTATTTT.

This chain links TRBV5-4 with TRBJ1-3; D not certain. Per germline, CDR1 SGHNT and CDR2 YYREEE (reference sequence). The V end was cut by 2 bases, the J end by 4 bases, with 22 bases between. The CDR3 contains 18 residues. The DNA of the CDR3 is TGTGCCAGCAGCTTTAGTGCATTAGAGAAAAGCTCGGGAAACACCATATATTTT. Translated, it gives CASSFSALEKSSGNTIYF.

This chain joins TRBV6-5 and TRBJ1-2; D might be TRBD1 (5 bases). This CDR3 comprises 12 residues. Germline V lookup: CDR1 MNHEY, CDR2 SVGAGI. V shed 7 bases and J shed 5 bases, with 11 bases lying between them. The CDR3 region has the DNA TGTGCCAGCACTGTAGACAGATATGGCTACACCTTC. Residues: CASTVDRYGYTF.

The V gene is TRBV28, the J gene TRBJ1-5, with D possibly TRBD1 on 5 matching bases. The CDR3 totals 16 residues. Germline values: CDR1 MDHEN, CDR2 SYDVKM. Trimming shortened V by 4 bases and J by 2 bases, and 15 bases separated the two germline ends. Written as DNA, the CDR3 is TGTGCCAGCAGTTCTGGCGGGGGGGAAGGCAATCAGCCCCAGCATTTT. Translated, it gives CASSSGGGEGNQPQHF.

The genes are TRBV19 and TRBJ2-1; 7 bases fit TRBD2. V shed 3 bases and J 4 bases; nucleotides not matched to a gene: 6. This CDR3 contains 15 residues. Germline V gene lookup returns CDR1 LNHDA and CDR2 SQIVND (reference sequence). The CDR3 DNA sequence: TGTGCCAGTAGTATCAGACTAGCTAATTACAATGAGCAGTTCTTC. It specifies CASSIRLANYNEQFF. Full variable domain (rest looked up from reference TRBV19 and TRBJ2-1): DGGITQSPKYLFRKEGQNVTLSCEQNLNHDAMYWYRQDPGQGLRLIYYSQIVNDFQKGDIAEGYSVSREKKESFPLTVTSAQKNPTAFYLCASSIRLANYNEQFFGPGTRLTVL.

The rearrangement joins TRBV3-1 (or the pseudogene TRBV3-2) to TRBJ2-7; D is perhaps TRBD2 (6 bases). Germline V gene data show CDR1 as LGHDT and CDR2 as YNNKEL (reference sequence). V lost 3 bases and J 0 bases, leaving 6 bases between the germline ends. This CDR3 is built from 13 residues. The CDR3 here is CASSQRDSYEQYF. The CDR3 nucleotides read TGTGCCAGCAGCCAGCGGGACTCCTACGAGCAGTACTTC.

The chain carries TRBV7-9 and TRBJ1-5, with 9 bases aligning to TRBD1. The V gene end was trimmed by 5 bases and the J gene end by 6 bases; junction bases not matched to a gene: 5. Germline V CDR1 and CDR2: SEHNR, FQNEAQ (reference sequence). The CDR3 runs 14 residues. The CDR3 bases are TGTGCCAGCAGCCCACAGGGGGCGGTTCAGCCCCAGCATTTT. This encodes CASSPQGAVQPQHF.